These 26 T cell receptor beta chains share one sample of origin, sequenced in a study of CD8+ T cells in alopecia areata. RNA extraction was followed by reverse transcription into cDNA, which acted as the sequencing template. Assay used: immunoSEQ multiplex PCR; TCRdb lists only in-frame clones, some missing. The sample gives approximately 180,000 clones, roughly 63% of which show up once; over 1.5% is in the top ten. Sequenced here: CD4+ T cells sorted from blood, sampled at week 0. The origin of the receptors is a human donor with alopecia areata.

This rearrangement joins TRBV19 to TRBJ2-2; D possibly corresponds to TRBD2 (8 bases). This CDR3 is built from 15 residues. The V gene's germline CDR1 is LNHDA and CDR2 SQIVND (reference sequence). The V gene lost 7 bases and the J gene lost 5 bases, with 17 bases spanning the gap. The CDR3 coding sequence is TGTGCCAGTACCCCGGGAGGGGGCCGGACCGGGGAGCTGTTTTTT. It is translated as CASTPGGGRTGELFF.

This chain joins TRBV30 and TRBJ1-5; 8 bases are shared with TRBD1. This CDR3 has 13 residues. Losses at the gene ends were 5 bases for V and 4 bases for J; bases not matched to a gene: 4. The V gene's germline CDR1 is GTSNPN and CDR2 SVGIG (reference sequence). The CDR3 region is CAWDTGGNQPQHF. CDR3 bases: TGTGCCTGGGATACAGGGGGAAATCAGCCCCAGCATTTT.

Points on this clone: This sample includes further DNA sequences coding for the same CDR3. CDR3 DNA: TGTGCCAGCAGCGACCAAGAGACCCAGTACTTC. Translated, it gives CASSDQETQYF. The chain is built from TRBV2 and TRBJ2-5; D is undetermined. This CDR3 contains 11 residues. Per the germline V gene, CDR1 is SNHLY and CDR2 is FYNNEI. Trimming cost V 6 bases and J 0 bases, with 2 bases left between them. The entire variable domain, with the rest obtained from reference TRBV2 and TRBJ2-5, is as follows: EPEVTQTPSHQVTQMGQEVILRCVPISNHLYFYWYRQILGQKVEFLVSFYNNEISEKSEIFDDQFSVERPDGSNFTLKIRSTKLEDSAMYFCASSDQETQYFGPGTRLLVL.

This chain links TRBV6-5 with TRBJ1-5; no firm D call. CDR3 size: 11 residues. Trimming removed 8 bases at V and 4 bases at J, with 6 bases between. The germline gives CDR1 MNHEY, CDR2 SVGAGI. In DNA form, the CDR3 reads TGTGCCAGCGGCGGAAATCAGCCCCAGCATTTT. Residues: CASGGNQPQHF.

The V call is TRBV5-6, the J call TRBJ1-2, with 9 bases aligning to TRBD1. Germline loops: CDR1 SGHDT, CDR2 YYEEEE. This CDR3 has 14 amino acids. V lost 3 bases, J lost 9 bases, and 9 bases stayed unmatched. The CDR3 nucleotides are TGTGCCAGCAGCTCGGGACAGGGACCTAGGCGCTACACCTTC. Protein: CASSSGQGPRRYTF.

The chain carries TRBV7-7 and TRBJ2-3, with D possibly TRBD1 on 6 matching bases. Germline CDR1 and CDR2: SSHAT and FNYEAQ (reference sequence). The CDR3 is 15 amino acids. V was cut by 1 base and J by 2 bases, with 10 bases left in between. CDR3 DNA sequence: TGTGCCAGCAGCTTAGGTCAGGGGCCCACAGATACGCAGTATTTT. Protein product: CASSLGQGPTDTQYF. Using reference TRBV7-7 and TRBJ2-3 for the parts outside the CDR3, the full variable domain is GAGVSQSPRYKVTKRGQDVTLRCDPISSHATLYWYQQALGQGPEFLTYFNYEAQPDKSGLPSDRFSAERPEGSISTLTIQRTEQRDSAMYRCASSLGQGPTDTQYFGPGTRLTVL.

The gene calls are TRBV7-2 and TRBJ1-5; D possibly corresponds to TRBD1 (6 bases). The V end was cut by 5 bases, the J end by 3 bases, with 14 bases between. Per the germline V gene, CDR1 is SGHTA and CDR2 is FQGNSA. This CDR3 comprises 15 residues. The CDR3: CASSLDRTLNQPQHF. CDR3 coding DNA: TGTGCCAGCAGCCTAGACAGGACCCTCAATCAGCCCCAGCATTTT.

The J gene is TRBJ2-3, the V gene TRBV5-4; perhaps TRBD2 as D (6 bases). Germline CDR1 is SGHNT and CDR2 is YYREEE (reference sequence). The CDR3 length is 15 residues. V was clipped by 2 bases and J by 0 bases, with 10 bases between them. The DNA of the CDR3 is TGTGCCAGCAGCTTACTAGGGACTAGCACAGATACGCAGTATTTT. This translates into CASSLLGTSTDTQYF.

The gene calls are TRBV9 and TRBJ2-5, with D possibly being TRBD2 (6 bases). The V end lost 4 bases, the J end lost 5 bases, and 15 bases lay between the germline ends. Per the germline V gene, CDR1 is SGDLS and CDR2 is YYNGEE. CDR3 size: 14 residues. CDR3 in DNA: TGTGCCAGCAGCCGAGGGGAGGCGAGGGAGACCCAGTACTTC. It encodes CASSRGEARETQYF.

This clone occurred a few times. V usage is TRBV2 and J usage is TRBJ2-6; D is unclear. The V gene lost 3 bases and the J gene lost 0 bases, with 6 bases spanning the gap. This CDR3 is 15 amino acids long. CDR1 and CDR2 (germline): SNHLY, FYNNEI. For the CDR3, the DNA is TGTGCCAGCAGTGACAGGAGCTCTGGGGCCAACGTCCTGACTTTC. Protein: CASSDRSSGANVLTF.

The genes are TRBV29-1 and TRBJ1-5, with D uncertain. Per the germline V gene, CDR1 is SQVTM and CDR2 is ANQGSEA. Trimming left V 5 bases short and J 3 bases short, with 11 bases between. The CDR3 extends over 13 amino acids. As DNA, the CDR3 is TGCAGCGTTCGTTCCGCGAACAATCAGCCCCAGCATTTT. The encoded protein is CSVRSANNQPQHF.

V and J are TRBV4-3 and TRBJ1-2; D not certain. V lost 0 bases to trimming and J lost 2 bases, with 10 bases between them. CDR3 size: 15 residues. Germline assignment: CDR1 LGHNA and CDR2 YSLEER. DNA of the CDR3: TGCGCCAGCAGCCAAGATTTCAGATCAAACTATGGCTACACCTTC. Protein product: CASSQDFRSNYGYTF.

Regarding this clone: This same CDR3 is encoded by further DNA sequences in the sample. J is TRBJ2-3 and V is TRBV29-1, with D perhaps matching TRBD1 (5 bases). The CDR3 totals 14 residues. With 4 bases removed from V and 0 bases from J, the gap between germline ends came to 11 bases. The germline V gene has CDR1 SQVTM and CDR2 ANQGSEA. The CDR3 DNA is TGCAGCGTTGTGGGGCGGTCTAGCACAGATACGCAGTATTTT. Translation gives CSVVGRSSTDTQYF.

CDR3 in amino acids: CASSAQGLNTEAFF. Here the CDR3 DNA reads TGTGCCAGCAGTGCACAGGGATTGAACACTGAAGCTTTCTTT. V gene TRBV25-1 combines with J gene TRBJ1-1; D might be TRBD1 (6 bases). V lost 4 bases and J 0 bases, leaving 9 bases between the germline ends. The CDR3 length is 14 residues. CDR1 MGHDK and CDR2 SYGVNS come from the germline V gene.

The gene calls are TRBV30 and TRBJ2-6; no firm D call. Germline lookup yields CDR1 GTSNPN and CDR2 SVGIG (reference sequence). Trimming took off 5 bases at V and 2 bases at J, with 4 bases between the two ends. The CDR3 covers 12 residues. CDR3 protein: CAWEAGANVLTF. CDR3 DNA: TGTGCCTGGGAAGCTGGGGCCAACGTCCTGACTTTC.

This clone came up many times. The genes are TRBV19 and TRBJ1-2; no definite D call. Trimming pared 8 bases from V and 6 bases from J, leaving 13 bases between. The CDR3 runs 12 residues. Germline V gene sequence: CDR1 LNHDA, CDR2 SQIVND (reference sequence). CDR3 in DNA: TGTGCCAGTTTTTACGGGGTCGATGGCTACACCTTC. Its translation: CASFYGVDGYTF.

The rearrangement joins TRBV29-1 to TRBJ2-2; D is undetermined. V gave up 4 bases and J gave up 4 bases, with 10 bases separating them. CDR3 length equals 13 residues. Germline CDR1 SQVTM, CDR2 ANQGSEA. CDR3 in amino acids: CSVGTWGTGELFF. For the CDR3, the DNA is TGCAGCGTTGGCACCTGGGGCACCGGGGAGCTGTTTTTT.

In this sample, this clone turned up a few times. The CDR3 DNA is TGTGCCAGCAGCCCCCGACTAGCGGGGCACAATGAGCAGTTCTTC. It is translated as CASSPRLAGHNEQFF. This chain links TRBV7-8 with TRBJ2-1; 11 bases are shared with TRBD2. V lost 5 bases to trimming and J lost 5 bases; unmatched junction nucleotides: 5. Germline lookup yields CDR1 SGHVS and CDR2 FQNEAQ. The CDR3 has 15 amino acids. The full variable domain, its missing parts supplied by reference TRBV7-8 and TRBJ2-1, is GAGVSQSPRYKVAKRGQDVALRCDPISGHVSLFWYQQALGQGPEFLTYFQNEAQLDKSGLPSDRFFAERPEGSVSTLKIQRTQQEDSAVYLCASSPRLAGHNEQFFGPGTRLTVL.

The chain recombines TRBV4-1 with TRBJ2-7; D remains unclear. This CDR3 is 16 amino acids long. The germline CDR1 and CDR2 sequences are MGHRA and YSYEKL. Trimming took off 1 base at V and 2 bases at J, with 15 bases between the two ends. CDR3 DNA: TGCGCCAGCAGCCAAGTTCAGGCCGATCCCACCTACGAGCAGTACTTC. Translating it yields CASSQVQADPTYEQYF.

The rearrangement joins TRBV25-1 to TRBJ2-5, with 9 bases fitting TRBD1. V was pared by 5 bases and J by 5 bases, with 6 bases of the junction left unmatched. This CDR3 is 14 amino acids long. Per germline, CDR1 MGHDK and CDR2 SYGVNS. As DNA, the CDR3 is TGTGCCAGCAGTACCGGGACAGGGTTCGAGACCCAGTACTTC. Its protein product is CASSTGTGFETQYF.

This clone was recorded a few times. The rearrangement links TRBV29-1 to TRBJ2-7, with D possibly matching TRBD2 (5 bases). The V end was cut by 6 bases, the J end by 6 bases, with 12 bases between. Germline CDR1 SQVTM, CDR2 ANQGSEA. The CDR3 contains 11 residues. Here the CDR3 DNA reads TGCAGCGTCTTTGAGGGTTTCGAGCAGTACTTC. This gives the protein CSVFEGFEQYF.

This clone was detected a few times. The rearrangement uses TRBV18 and TRBJ2-7; TRBD2 agrees at 8 bases. Germline V lookup: CDR1 KGHSH, CDR2 LQKENI. The CDR3 runs to 16 residues. V was clipped by 2 bases and J by 6 bases; unmatched bases: 12. DNA of the CDR3: TGTGCCAGCTCACCATCGGGACGGGGGGGCACTGGCGAGCAGTACTTC. It codes for CASSPSGRGGTGEQYF.

J is TRBJ1-6 and V is TRBV9; no clear D gene. The CDR3 is 13 amino acids. The germline V gene encodes CDR1 SGDLS and CDR2 YYNGEE. Trimming shortened V by 3 bases and J by 9 bases, and 10 bases separated the two germline ends. The CDR3 here is CASSAKWVSPLHF. CDR3 sequence (DNA): TGTGCCAGCAGCGCCAAGTGGGTTTCACCCCTCCACTTT.

A few counts support this clone. The rearrangement links TRBV4-3 to TRBJ1-5; D is undetermined. Trimming pared 0 bases from V and 4 bases from J, leaving 13 bases between. From germline, CDR1 is LGHNA and CDR2 YSLEER. The CDR3 runs 16 residues. The CDR3 nucleotides are TGCGCCAGCAGCCAAGATCATCCCTCATGGAATCAGCCCCAGCATTTT. Translated, it gives CASSQDHPSWNQPQHF.

This chain connects TRBV7-2 to TRBJ2-1, with a tentative D call TRBD2 (6 bases). Looked up from germline, CDR1 is SGHTA and CDR2 is FQGNSA. V dropped 1 base and J dropped 3 bases, with 7 bases sitting between them. The CDR3 has 14 residues. In DNA form, the CDR3 reads TGTGCCAGCAGCTTAGGGGACTTCTACAATGAGCAGTTCTTC. Its protein is CASSLGDFYNEQFF.

To note about this clone: Distinct nucleotide sequences in the sample also encode this CDR3. The chain links TRBV29-1 to TRBJ2-5, with D maybe TRBD2 (5 bases). CDR3 length equals 11 residues. Germline-derived CDR1 and CDR2 are SQVTM and ANQGSEA. V was pared by 4 bases and J by 4 bases, with 7 bases between. This CDR3 reads CSVGTLETQYF. DNA for the CDR3: TGCAGCGTTGGGACTCTAGAGACCCAGTACTTC.